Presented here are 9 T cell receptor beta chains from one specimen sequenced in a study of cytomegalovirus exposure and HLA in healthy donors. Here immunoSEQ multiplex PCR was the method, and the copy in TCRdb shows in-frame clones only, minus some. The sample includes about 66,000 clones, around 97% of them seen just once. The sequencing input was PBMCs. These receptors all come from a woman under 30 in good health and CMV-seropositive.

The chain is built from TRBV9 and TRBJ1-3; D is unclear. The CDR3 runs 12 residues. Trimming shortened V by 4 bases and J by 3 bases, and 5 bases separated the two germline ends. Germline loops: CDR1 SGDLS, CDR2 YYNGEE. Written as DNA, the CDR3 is TGTGCCAGCAGCCGACTTGGAAACACCATATATTTT. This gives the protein CASSRLGNTIYF.

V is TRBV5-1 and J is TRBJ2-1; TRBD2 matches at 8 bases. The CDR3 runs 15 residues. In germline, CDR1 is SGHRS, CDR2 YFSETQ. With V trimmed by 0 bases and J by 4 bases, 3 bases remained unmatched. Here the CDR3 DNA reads TGCGCCAGCAGCTTGGGGCTAGCGGGTTACAATGAGCAGTTCTTC. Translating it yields CASSLGLAGYNEQFF.

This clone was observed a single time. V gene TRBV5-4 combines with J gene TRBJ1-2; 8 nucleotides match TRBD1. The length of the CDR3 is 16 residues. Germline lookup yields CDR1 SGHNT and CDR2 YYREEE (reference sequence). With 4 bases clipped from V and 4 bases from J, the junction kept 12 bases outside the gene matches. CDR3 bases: TGTGCCAGCAGCCCCCGCCGACCAGGGGGCACCTATGGCTACACCTTC. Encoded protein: CASSPRRPGGTYGYTF.

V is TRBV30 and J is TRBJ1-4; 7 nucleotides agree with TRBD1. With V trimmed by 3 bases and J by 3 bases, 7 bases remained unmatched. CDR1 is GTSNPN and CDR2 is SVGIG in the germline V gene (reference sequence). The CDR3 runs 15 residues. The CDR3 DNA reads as TGTGCCTGGAGGTCCCCAGGGGGACCTAATGAAAAACTGTTTTTT. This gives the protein CAWRSPGGPNEKLFF.

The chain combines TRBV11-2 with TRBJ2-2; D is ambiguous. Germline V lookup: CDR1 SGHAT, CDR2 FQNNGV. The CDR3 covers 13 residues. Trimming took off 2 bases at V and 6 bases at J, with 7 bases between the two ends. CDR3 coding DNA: TGTGCCAGCAGCTTAAGACGGGCCGGGGAGCTGTTTTTT. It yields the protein CASSLRRAGELFF.

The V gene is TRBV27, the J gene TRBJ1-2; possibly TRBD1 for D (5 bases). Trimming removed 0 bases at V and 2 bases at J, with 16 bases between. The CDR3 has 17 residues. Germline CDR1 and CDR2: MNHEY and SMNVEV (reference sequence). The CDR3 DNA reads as TGTGCCAGCAGTTTATCGATAGGGGTCATGTCGAACTATGGCTACACCTTC. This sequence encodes CASSLSIGVMSNYGYTF.

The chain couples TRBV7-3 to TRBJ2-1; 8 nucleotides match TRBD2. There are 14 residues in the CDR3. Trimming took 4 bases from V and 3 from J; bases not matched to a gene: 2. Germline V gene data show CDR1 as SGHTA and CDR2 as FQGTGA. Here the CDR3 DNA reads TGTGCCAGCAGCTCCGGGGGGGTCTACAATGAGCAGTTCTTC. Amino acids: CASSSGGVYNEQFF.

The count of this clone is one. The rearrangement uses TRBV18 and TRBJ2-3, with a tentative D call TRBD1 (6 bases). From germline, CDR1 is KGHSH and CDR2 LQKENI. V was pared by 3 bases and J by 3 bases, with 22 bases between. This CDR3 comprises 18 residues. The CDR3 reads CASSPYPISQGFTDTQYF. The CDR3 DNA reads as TGTGCCAGCTCACCTTACCCAATTTCACAGGGTTTTACAGATACGCAGTATTTT.

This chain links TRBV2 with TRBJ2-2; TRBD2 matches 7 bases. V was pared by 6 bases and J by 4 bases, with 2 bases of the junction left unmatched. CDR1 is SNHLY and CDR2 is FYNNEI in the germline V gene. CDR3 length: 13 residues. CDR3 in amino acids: CASSREATGELFF. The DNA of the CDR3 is TGTGCCAGCAGCCGGGAGGCCACCGGGGAGCTGTTTTTT.